Given below is one TCR beta chain in context. Its target is unknown. Time point given: blood from clinic visit 5 months post-surgery; TSC patient then seizure free. Only cases whose brain tissue showed the highest T cell transcript signatures were sequenced. Before surgery, patients took at least one anti-epileptic drug. This CDR3 spans 12 amino acids. Germline V gene sequence: CDR1 WNHNN, CDR2 SYGVQD (reference sequence). The germline V and J ends were trimmed by 9 bases and 2 bases, with 10 bases remaining between them. This entry is derived from a study of brain T cells in children with intractable seizures. The table came from immunoSEQ multiplex PCR; TCRdb's copy has only in-frame clones and leaves some out. The sample lists around 340,000 clones, nearly 95% occurring once. Points from the study as a whole: Pre- and post-surgery blood differed in depth, so pre-surgery absences may be undersampling. HCMV serostatus was not known, and viral specificity came from CDR3 similarity only.

The sample consisted of peripheral blood, taken 5 to 6 months after surgery. The chain employs TRBV10-1 and TRBJ1-2; D call uncertain. The sequence was obtained from a boy under two years old with tuberous sclerosis and intractable seizures. As DNA, the CDR3 is TGCGCCAGGACCCGGGGAAACTATGGCTACACCTTC. Its protein is CARTRGNYGYTF.